The clone carrying this T cell receptor (beta chain) occurred many times. The antigen remains unidentified. Researchers took RNA transcripts and amplified the TCR beta CDR3 regions from them. A first-round RT-PCR of the TCR CDR3 used the HTBI primer set. Via MiXCR, TCRdb re-called the multiplex PCR reads, giving one row per CDR3 protein. The sample holds more than 500,000 distinct CDR3 sequences, 46% seen once. These data belong to a study of T cells in Graves' hyperthyroidism and ophthalmopathy. Study-wide points: Ophthalmopathy was predicted by the model a median of approximately six months ahead of onset. A model built on 13 V-J features separated ophthalmopathy from stable hyperthyroidism.

Reasons for excluding patients were uncontrolled infection, other autoimmune disease, pregnancy or lactation. The study based diagnoses on clinical symptoms, serum thyroxine and TRAb, thyroid ultrasound and orbital computed tomography. CDR1 SGHDT and CDR2 YYEEEE come from the germline V gene. This CDR3 region has 17 residues. V was cut by 4 bases and J by 0 bases, with 14 bases left in between. The material sequenced was peripheral blood or thyroid tissue (not recorded which). This clonotype was sampled from an adult woman with Graves' disease, either hyperthyroidism or ophthalmopathy (not recorded which). The chain recombines TRBV5-6 with TRBJ1-6; unclear D gene. In DNA form, the CDR3 reads TGTGCCAGCAGCCTACTGACGAGGCCCTCCTATAATTCACCCCTCCACTTT. Protein product: CASSLLTRPSYNSPLHF.